This T cell receptor beta chain was sequenced during a study of shared clonotypes between healthy human individuals. Overall study context: A donor's plate count was three for CD4 naive and three for CD4 memory; CD8 naive had two and CD8 memory one. The study's findings and limits: Clonotypes shared by all four sorted-subset donors had higher generation probabilities than non-shared clonotypes.

Generated by immunoSEQ multiplex PCR, the TCRdb table keeps only in-frame clones and is missing some. Counted here are a few million clones, about 90% occurring once; the ten biggest clones make up about 0.36%. Remarks on this clone: Its antigen is unknown.

The V gene end was trimmed by 7 bases and the J gene end by 7 bases; junction bases not matched to a gene: 5. The length of the CDR3 is 14 residues. Germline V gene data show CDR1 as SGHAT and CDR2 as FQNNGV. The genes are TRBV11-2 and TRBJ2-1, with 12 positions matching TRBD2. Specimen: naive CD4+ T cells from PBMCs. Regarding subset: CD45RA+ positively selected. The clonotype originates from a man between 18 and 29 years old in good health. Some clones in this sample may be carry-over from other donors' samples. CDR3 DNA sequence: TGTGCCAGCAACAAACTAGCGGGAGGAAATGAGCAGTTCTTC. It is translated as CASNKLAGGNEQFF.